These 9 T cell receptor beta chains share one sample of origin, sequenced in a study of T cell changes during pregnancy in multiple sclerosis. Sequenced by immunoSEQ multiplex PCR; TCRdb stores in-frame clones only, minus some. This table holds around 19,000 clones, approximately 87% found once. The starting material was CD8+ T cells from peripheral blood mononuclear cells, obtained after pregnancy. The receptors shown here come from a female donor with multiple sclerosis, enrolled in a pregnancy study.

The chain is built from TRBV7-9 and TRBJ2-2; 12 positions match TRBD2. This CDR3 spans 16 amino acids. V gave up 5 bases and J gave up 3 bases; unmatched junction bases: 4. In germline, CDR1 is SEHNR, CDR2 FQNEAQ (reference sequence). The CDR3 DNA follows: TGTGCCAGCAGCCAAAGGACTAGCGGGGACACCGGGGAGCTGTTTTTT. Protein product: CASSQRTSGDTGELFF.

In DNA form, the CDR3 reads TGTGCCAGCAGCTTAGCCGCAGGGGGGAACACCGGGGAGCTGTTTTTT. Its translation: CASSLAAGGNTGELFF. This chain uses TRBV7-9 with TRBJ2-2; 7 positions agree with TRBD1. Germline loops: CDR1 SEHNR, CDR2 FQNEAQ (reference sequence). The ends lost 0 bases at V and 1 base at J; junction bases unmatched: 2. The length of the CDR3 is 16 residues.

The chain recombines TRBV27 with TRBJ1-1; TRBD1 matches at 11 bases. CDR1 is MNHEY, CDR2 SMNVEV, per germline (reference sequence). The V segment lost 8 bases and the J segment 1 base; nucleotides outside the gene matches: 3. There are 14 residues in the CDR3. CDR3 amino acids: CASGGQGGNTEAFF. The CDR3 DNA sequence: TGTGCCAGCGGGGGACAGGGGGGGAACACTGAAGCTTTCTTT.

By frequency in the sample, this clone is medium-sized. The rearrangement uses TRBV7-9 and TRBJ1-5, with a weak D call TRBD1 (5 bases). Per germline, CDR1 SEHNR and CDR2 FQNEAQ (reference sequence). Trimming took 4 bases from V and 2 from J, leaving 12 bases between them. The CDR3 contains 15 residues. CDR3 nucleotide sequence: TGTGCCAGCAGCTCGACAGAAGGAGGCAATCAGCCCCAGCATTTT. Protein sequence: CASSSTEGGNQPQHF.

The chain links TRBV29-1 to TRBJ2-7, with D possibly TRBD2 on 5 matching bases. The CDR3 loop spans 13 amino acids. Germline CDR1 SQVTM, CDR2 ANQGSEA. Trimming cost V 4 bases and J 6 bases, with 16 bases left between them. The CDR3 reads CSVGSGEDSEQYF. The CDR3 bases are TGCAGCGTTGGGTCCGGGGAAGATAGCGAGCAGTACTTC.

J is TRBJ1-2 and V is TRBV7-9, with TRBD1 matching over 7 bases. V shed 8 bases, J shed 6 bases, and the junction held 6 bases outside the gene matches. The CDR3 covers 12 residues. CDR1 and CDR2 (germline): SEHNR, FQNEAQ (reference sequence). The CDR3 DNA is TGTGCCAGCGGACACAGGGGTAATGGCTACACCTTC. This codes for CASGHRGNGYTF.

The chain has TRBV4-3 and TRBJ1-1; 9 positions agree with TRBD1. J was trimmed by 1 base and V by 4 bases; bases with no gene match: 4. Germline V gene lookup returns CDR1 LGHNA and CDR2 YSLEER. The CDR3 loop spans 15 amino acids. This CDR3 is CASSREGQGNTEAFF. CDR3 coding DNA: TGCGCCAGCAGCCGGGAGGGACAGGGGAACACTGAAGCTTTCTTT.

The V and J genes are TRBV28 and TRBJ2-1; 10 bases agree with TRBD2. Germline loops: CDR1 MDHEN, CDR2 SYDVKM. This CDR3 comprises 15 residues. Losses at the gene ends were 3 bases for V and 7 bases for J; bases not matched to a gene: 6. CDR3 amino acids: CASSFGLAGENEQFF. The CDR3 bases are TGTGCCAGCAGTTTTGGGCTAGCGGGAGAAAATGAGCAGTTCTTC.

The chain links TRBV29-1 to TRBJ1-2; D ambiguous. The CDR3 is made up of 17 amino acids. V was trimmed by 0 bases and J by 4 bases, leaving 21 bases between them. Germline V gene lookup returns CDR1 SQVTM and CDR2 ANQGSEA. The CDR3 protein is CSVEDETPPFGAYGYTF. CDR3 DNA sequence: TGCAGCGTTGAAGATGAGACTCCTCCCTTCGGCGCCTATGGCTACACCTTC.